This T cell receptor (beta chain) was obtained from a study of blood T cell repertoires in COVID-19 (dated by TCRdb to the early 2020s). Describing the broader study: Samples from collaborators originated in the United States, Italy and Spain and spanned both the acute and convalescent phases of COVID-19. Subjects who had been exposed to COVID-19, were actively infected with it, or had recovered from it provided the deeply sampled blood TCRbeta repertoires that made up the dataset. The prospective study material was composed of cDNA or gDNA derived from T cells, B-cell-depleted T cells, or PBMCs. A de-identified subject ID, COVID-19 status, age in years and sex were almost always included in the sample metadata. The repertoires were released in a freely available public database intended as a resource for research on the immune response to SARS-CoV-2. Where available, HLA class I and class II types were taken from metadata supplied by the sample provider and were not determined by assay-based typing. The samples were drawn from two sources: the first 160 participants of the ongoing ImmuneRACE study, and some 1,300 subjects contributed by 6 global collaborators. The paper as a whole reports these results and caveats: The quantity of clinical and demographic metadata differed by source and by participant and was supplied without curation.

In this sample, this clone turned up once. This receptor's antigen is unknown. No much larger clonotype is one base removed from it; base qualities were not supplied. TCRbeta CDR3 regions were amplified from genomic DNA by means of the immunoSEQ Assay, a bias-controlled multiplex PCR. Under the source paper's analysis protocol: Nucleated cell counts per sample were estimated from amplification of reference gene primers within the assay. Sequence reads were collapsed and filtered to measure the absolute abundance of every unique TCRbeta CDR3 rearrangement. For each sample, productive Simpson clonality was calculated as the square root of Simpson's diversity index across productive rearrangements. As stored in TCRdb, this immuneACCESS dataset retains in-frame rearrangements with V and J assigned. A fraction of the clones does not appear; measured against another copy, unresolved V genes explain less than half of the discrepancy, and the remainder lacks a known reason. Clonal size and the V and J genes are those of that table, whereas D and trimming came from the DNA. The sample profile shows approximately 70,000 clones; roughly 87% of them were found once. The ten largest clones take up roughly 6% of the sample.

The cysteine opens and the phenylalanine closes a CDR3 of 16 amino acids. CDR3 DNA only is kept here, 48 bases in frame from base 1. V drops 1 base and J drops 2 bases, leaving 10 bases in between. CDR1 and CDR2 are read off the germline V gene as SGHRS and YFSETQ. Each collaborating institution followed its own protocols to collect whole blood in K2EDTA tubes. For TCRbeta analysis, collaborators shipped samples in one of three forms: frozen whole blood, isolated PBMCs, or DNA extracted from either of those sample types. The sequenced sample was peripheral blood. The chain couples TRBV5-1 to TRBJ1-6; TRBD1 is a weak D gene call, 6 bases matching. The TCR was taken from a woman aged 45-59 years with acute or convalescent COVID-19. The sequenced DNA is TGCGCCAGCAGCTTGAGGGGGAGTACCTATAATTCACCCCTCCACTTT. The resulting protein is CASSLRGSTYNSPLHF.